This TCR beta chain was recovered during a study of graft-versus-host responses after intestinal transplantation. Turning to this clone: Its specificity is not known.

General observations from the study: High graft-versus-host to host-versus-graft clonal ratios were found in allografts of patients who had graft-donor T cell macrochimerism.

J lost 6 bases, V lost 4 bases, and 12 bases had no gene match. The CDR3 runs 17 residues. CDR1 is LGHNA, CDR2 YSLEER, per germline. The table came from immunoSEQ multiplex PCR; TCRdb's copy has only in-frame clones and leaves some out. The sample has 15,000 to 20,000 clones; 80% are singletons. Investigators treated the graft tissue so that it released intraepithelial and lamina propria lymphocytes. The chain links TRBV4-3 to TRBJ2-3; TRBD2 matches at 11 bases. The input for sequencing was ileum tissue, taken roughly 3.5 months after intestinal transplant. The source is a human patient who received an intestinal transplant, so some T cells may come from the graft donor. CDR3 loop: CASSRHPLAGGWDTQYF. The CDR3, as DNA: TGCGCCAGCAGCCGTCATCCTCTAGCGGGAGGATGGGATACGCAGTATTTT.